This T cell receptor (beta chain) comes out of a study of T cells after yellow fever vaccination (dated by TCRdb to the late 2010s). With regard to the full study: The SMART-Seq v4 Ultra Low Input RNA kit was used to prepare libraries from fractions with low cell numbers. Two healthy male donors made up the cohort, one aged 18 to 30 years and the other aged 30 to 40 years. To track T-cell clones before and after primary and booster YFV17D yellow fever vaccination, bulk TCR alpha and beta repertoires were sequenced longitudinally. Bulk PBMC replicates and cell subsets were isolated from blood drawn at multiple timepoints before and after both primary and secondary immunization.

This specimen's treatment or condition label, interpreted: live attenuated yellow fever vaccine strain. At each blood-draw timepoint, two biological replicates of bulk PBMCs were obtained. PBMCs were isolated from peripheral blood using a standard Ficoll-Paque protocol. RNA was extracted with TriZol from bulk PBMCs, CD4 and CD8 fractions, and dextramer-positive and dextramer-negative fractions. Sequenced on an Illumina NovaSeq 6000. Synthesis of TCR cDNA relied on 5'RACE template switching, a step that introduced a universal primer site along with unique molecular identifiers. cDNA synthesis was primed from both the TCR alpha and TCR beta constant segments. Library amplification involved two PCR steps, and the second step added sample barcodes and sequencing adapters. Sequencing of the libraries was done on either Illumina HiSeq 2500 (2x100 bp) or NovaSeq (2x150 bp). Per the source publication's procedure: MIGEC handled demultiplexing of reads and collapsing into UMI consensus sequences, while MiXCR performed V(D)J alignment. Clonotypes responding to the vaccine were identified with edgeR on replicate PBMC samples, with the criteria of FDR below 0.01 and a log2 fold change above 5 up to day 15. Each bulk clonotype was labeled CD4 or CD8 based on which sequenced repertoire, CD4 or CD8, contained the clonotype at higher abundance. TCRdb reworked the public reads: Q25 trimming with fastp, MiXCR clone assembly, productive beta chains retained. Every entry covers one CDR3 protein and lists the most common genes and DNA from its rows. The V and J calls here are based on TCRdb, not the publication. In this sample the table shows hundreds of thousands of distinct CDR3 sequences, around 20% of which occur a single time. The ten largest clones capture roughly a sixth of the sample.

A word on this clonotype: Its cognate antigen has yet to be identified. An end of the junction differs from the germline gene, which may be a read error.

Results and caveats for the whole study, not just this receptor: The secondary T-cell response was found to be weaker but faster than the primary response, with a peak reached on day 5 rather than on day 15. FACS-sorted repertoires could contain abundant contaminating clonotypes from the bulk population, so computational filtering was required. Only a couple of donors were included in the study, so the extent to which the findings can be generalized is limited. A small share of clonotypes occurred in both CD4 and CD8 compartments, likely arising from convergent recombination. After the booster, most clones that had expanded after primary vaccination were detected again (approximately 96% of CD4 and around nine tenths of CD8), suggesting broad maintenance of memory.

Sequencing was performed on PBMCs, taken before the yellow fever booster vaccination. This clonotype was obtained from a young man who received the YFV17D yellow fever vaccine.

In nucleotides, the sequence is TGTGCCAGCAGGGAAGATAACACCGGGGAGCTGTTTTTT. Translation gives CASREDNTGELFF. The V gene is TRBV2 and the J gene is TRBJ2-2; confidence is insufficient to name the D gene. The germline V gene yields SNHLY for CDR1 and FYNNEI for CDR2. Counted from cysteine to phenylalanine, this CDR3 has 13 amino acids. Just the 39-base CDR3 DNA is kept, in frame starting at base 1.